These T cell receptor beta chains were read from a single sample in a study of regulatory T cells in long-lasting Graves disease. MiXCR was run by TCRdb on the multiplex PCR reads, yielding one entry per CDR3 protein. The sample has 350,000 to 450,000 distinct CDR3 sequences; approximately 22% are singletons. Sequenced here: peripheral blood mononuclear cells (PBMCs), sampled when the disease was refractory, from a patient treated with antithyroid drugs. Source of these receptors: a female donor with Graves disease. The CDR3 runs from the conserved cysteine through the conserved F or W. A D gene is named only where the DNA matches it firmly. Size values are once, few and many counts, or a class for expanded clones, and some rows have none.

clone_size: many
d_call: -
v_call: TRBV6-1
j_call: TRBJ2-7
cdr3_nt: TGTGCCAGCAGTAACCCGGTGCGGGGGCGATTCTACGAGCAGTACTTC
cdr3_aa: CASSNPVRGRFYEQYF

clone_size: many
d_call: -
v_call: TRBV3-1
j_call: TRBJ1-1
cdr3_nt: TGTGCCAGCAGCCAGAGTAACACTGAAGCTTTCTTT
cdr3_aa: CASSQSNTEAFF

clone_size: few
d_call: TRBD2
v_call: TRBV11-2
j_call: TRBJ2-5
cdr3_nt: TGTGCCAGCAGTTTAAGTGGCGGGAGGACTGAGACCCAGTACTTC
cdr3_aa: CASSLSGGRTETQYF

clone_size: -
d_call: TRBD2
v_call: TRBV3-1
j_call: TRBJ2-1
cdr3_nt: TGTGCCAGCAGCCAAGAGACTAGCGGGAGAAATGAGCAGTTCTTC
cdr3_aa: CASSQETSGRNEQFF

clone_size: many
d_call: -
v_call: TRBV7-9
j_call: TRBJ2-5
cdr3_nt: TGTGCCAGCAGTTTAAGGGACTACCAAGAGACCCAGTACTTC
cdr3_aa: CASSLRDYQETQYF

clone_size: many
d_call: TRBD1
v_call: TRBV29-1
j_call: TRBJ2-7
cdr3_nt: TGCAGCGTTGCGGACAGGGATTACGAGCAGTACTTC
cdr3_aa: CSVADRDYEQYF

clone_size: many
d_call: -
v_call: TRBV28
j_call: TRBJ2-7
cdr3_nt: TGTGCCAGCAGTTTAAATGCGGCCTACGAGCAGTACTTC
cdr3_aa: CASSLNAAYEQYF

clone_size: -
d_call: TRBD1
v_call: TRBV30
j_call: TRBJ1-2
cdr3_nt: TGTGCCTGGAGTGAGGGGGCCTATGGCTACACCTTC
cdr3_aa: CAWSEGAYGYTF

clone_size: many
d_call: TRBD2
v_call: TRBV28
j_call: TRBJ2-5
cdr3_nt: TGTGCCAGCAGGGATGGGTCTAGCGGCGAAGAGACCCAGTACTTC
cdr3_aa: CASRDGSSGEETQYF

clone_size: few
d_call: -
v_call: TRBV27
j_call: TRBJ2-3
cdr3_nt: TGTGCCTCCTATTCCAGCACGGTACGGGATCACACAGATACGCAGTATTTT
cdr3_aa: CASYSSTVRDHTDTQYF

clone_size: -
d_call: -
v_call: TRBV6-2/TRBV6-3
j_call: TRBJ2-3
cdr3_nt: TGTGCCAGCAAGGCAGGACAACTCAGCACAGATACGCAGTATTTT
cdr3_aa: CASKAGQLSTDTQYF

clone_size: few
d_call: -
v_call: TRBV15
j_call: TRBJ2-1
cdr3_nt: TGTGCCACCAGCAGATACCGGGACAAAGGACAACCTAACCCCTCCTACAATGAGCAGTTCTTC
cdr3_aa: CATSRYRDKGQPNPSYNEQFF

clone_size: -
d_call: TRBD1
v_call: TRBV15
j_call: TRBJ2-2
cdr3_nt: TGTGCCACCAGCGGCCGGACAGGGGCCCCCGGGGAGCTGTTTTTT
cdr3_aa: CATSGRTGAPGELFF

clone_size: many
d_call: -
v_call: TRBV6-1
j_call: TRBJ1-1
cdr3_nt: TGTGCCAGCAGTGAAGTACACGCTAGACAAGCTTTCTTT
cdr3_aa: CASSEVHARQAFF

clone_size: many
d_call: TRBD2
v_call: TRBV7-2
j_call: TRBJ2-7
cdr3_nt: TGTGCCAGCAGTCCTACTAGCGCGCAAGCCTACGAGCAGTACTTC
cdr3_aa: CASSPTSAQAYEQYF

clone_size: few
d_call: -
v_call: TRBV20-1
j_call: TRBJ2-5
cdr3_nt: TGCAGTAAACAGGGTTTGGAGACCCAGTACTTC
cdr3_aa: CSKQGLETQYF

clone_size: -
d_call: -
v_call: TRBV10-3
j_call: TRBJ1-2
cdr3_nt: TGTGCCATCACTCCGGGGGACAACTATGGCTACACCTTC
cdr3_aa: CAITPGDNYGYTF

clone_size: many
d_call: -
v_call: TRBV5-1
j_call: TRBJ1-2
cdr3_nt: TGCGCCAGCAGCTCGAAGGGGGGCTACACCTTC
cdr3_aa: CASSSKGGYTF

clone_size: -
d_call: -
v_call: TRBV3-1
j_call: TRBJ2-2
cdr3_nt: TGTGCCAGCAGCCAAGACTCAAACACCGGGGAGCTGTTTTTT
cdr3_aa: CASSQDSNTGELFF

clone_size: few
d_call: -
v_call: TRBV10-2
j_call: TRBJ2-7
cdr3_nt: TGCGCCAGCAGTGTCTTAAGTCTAGGGCCTGGGGAGCAGTACTTC
cdr3_aa: CASSVLSLGPGEQYF

clone_size: -
d_call: -
v_call: TRBV4-1
j_call: TRBJ1-4
cdr3_nt: TGCGCCAGCAGCCAAGGTCCTGGGCAGAGGGATGAAAAACTGTTTTTT
cdr3_aa: CASSQGPGQRDEKLFF

clone_size: -
d_call: -
v_call: TRBV19
j_call: TRBJ2-7
cdr3_nt: TGTGCCAGTAGTATAACGACAGAAACCTCCTACGAGCAGTACTTC
cdr3_aa: CASSITTETSYEQYF

clone_size: many
d_call: -
v_call: TRBV10-3
j_call: TRBJ1-5
cdr3_nt: TGTGCCATCAGTGGAAAGGATTCGGGCAATCAGCCCCAGCATTTT
cdr3_aa: CAISGKDSGNQPQHF

clone_size: many
d_call: -
v_call: TRBV7-3
j_call: TRBJ2-2
cdr3_nt: TGTGCCAGCAGCTTAACGGGGCAGGGCACCGCCCGGGAGCTGTTTTTT
cdr3_aa: CASSLTGQGTARELFF

clone_size: many
d_call: TRBD1
v_call: TRBV7-8
j_call: TRBJ1-1
cdr3_nt: TGTGCCAGCAGCCAGGAAGGGGACAGGGAAATTTCCACTGAAGCTTTCTTT
cdr3_aa: CASSQEGDREISTEAFF

clone_size: -
d_call: -
v_call: TRBV6-1
j_call: TRBJ1-2
cdr3_nt: TGTGCCAGCGCGGATCCTTACCCCGGGACGGAGTGGCTTGGCTACACCTTC
cdr3_aa: CASADPYPGTEWLGYTF

clone_size: -
d_call: -
v_call: TRBV25-1
j_call: TRBJ2-7
cdr3_nt: TGTGCCAGCAGTGAATCGGCCACCGTCGGCGAGCAGTACTTC
cdr3_aa: CASSESATVGEQYF

clone_size: -
d_call: TRBD1
v_call: TRBV4-1
j_call: TRBJ1-3
cdr3_nt: TGCGCCAGCAGCCAAGACACAGGGGGCGGAAACACCATATATTTT
cdr3_aa: CASSQDTGGGNTIYF

clone_size: -
d_call: -
v_call: TRBV4-1
j_call: TRBJ2-7
cdr3_nt: TGCGCCAGCAGTCGAGGCGTTGGTTACTACGAGCAGTACTTC
cdr3_aa: CASSRGVGYYEQYF

clone_size: many
d_call: -
v_call: TRBV7-2
j_call: TRBJ2-2
cdr3_nt: TGTGCCAGCAGCTTAACAAGGAATTCCGGGGAGCTGTTTTTT
cdr3_aa: CASSLTRNSGELFF

clone_size: few
d_call: -
v_call: TRBV20-1
j_call: TRBJ2-7
cdr3_nt: TGCAGTGCTAGTAGGGACACTTACGAGCAGTACTTC
cdr3_aa: CSASRDTYEQYF

clone_size: many
d_call: -
v_call: TRBV5-5
j_call: TRBJ1-2
cdr3_nt: TGTGCCAGCAGCGAACAGGGAGATGGCCTCTATGGCTACACCTTC
cdr3_aa: CASSEQGDGLYGYTF

clone_size: few
d_call: TRBD2
v_call: TRBV20-1
j_call: TRBJ2-7
cdr3_nt: TGCAGTGCTAGTGGGTTAAACCTAGCGGATAGCTCCTACGAGCAGTACTTC
cdr3_aa: CSASGLNLADSSYEQYF

clone_size: many
d_call: -
v_call: TRBV28
j_call: TRBJ2-7
cdr3_nt: TGTGCCACGGGTCTCTCCTACGAGCAGTACTTC
cdr3_aa: CATGLSYEQYF

clone_size: -
d_call: -
v_call: TRBV18
j_call: TRBJ1-5
cdr3_nt: TGTGCCAGCTCACCCGCTGGTCAGCCCCAGCATTTT
cdr3_aa: CASSPAGQPQHF

clone_size: many
d_call: TRBD1
v_call: TRBV28
j_call: TRBJ1-5
cdr3_nt: TGTGCCAGCAGGACATTCCCACAGGGGAATCAGCCCCAGCATTTT
cdr3_aa: CASRTFPQGNQPQHF

clone_size: few
d_call: -
v_call: TRBV9
j_call: TRBJ1-1
cdr3_nt: TGTGCCAGCAGCGTAGACATGAACACTGAAGCTTTCTTT
cdr3_aa: CASSVDMNTEAFF

clone_size: many
d_call: TRBD2
v_call: TRBV6-2/TRBV6-3
j_call: TRBJ2-1
cdr3_nt: TGTGCCAGCAGTTCGCTCCAGCGGGAGAGGGATGAGCAGTTCTTC
cdr3_aa: CASSSLQRERDEQFF

clone_size: many
d_call: -
v_call: TRBV27
j_call: TRBJ1-4
cdr3_nt: TGTGCCAGCAAACTTCAGGGAAATAATGAAAAACTGTTTTTT
cdr3_aa: CASKLQGNNEKLFF

clone_size: many
d_call: -
v_call: TRBV12-3/TRBV12-4
j_call: TRBJ1-4
cdr3_nt: TGTGCCAGCAGTTCTGGGCGGGGAGGGGAAAAACTGTTTTTT
cdr3_aa: CASSSGRGGEKLFF

clone_size: many
d_call: -
v_call: TRBV12-3/TRBV12-4
j_call: TRBJ1-6
cdr3_nt: TGTGCCAGCAGTAGGACAGCCAACGATTCACCCCTCCACTTT
cdr3_aa: CASSRTANDSPLHF

clone_size: many
d_call: -
v_call: TRBV28
j_call: TRBJ2-5
cdr3_nt: TGTGCCAGCACCCTAGGAGGGGCGAGAGAGACCCAGTACTTC
cdr3_aa: CASTLGGARETQYF

clone_size: many
d_call: -
v_call: TRBV27
j_call: TRBJ1-1
cdr3_nt: TGTGCCAGCGGGCGCTTGACGAACACTGAAGCTTTCTTT
cdr3_aa: CASGRLTNTEAFF

clone_size: -
d_call: TRBD2
v_call: TRBV28
j_call: TRBJ2-4
cdr3_nt: TGTGCCAGCAGTTTCGTTCGTTGGATTTGGGCTAGCGGGACCGAACCGGGGATGGGCATTCAGTACTTC
cdr3_aa: CASSFVRWIWASGTEPGMGIQYF

clone_size: -
d_call: -
v_call: TRBV7-3
j_call: TRBJ1-6
cdr3_nt: TGTGCCAGCAGCTCCATGATGTATAATTCACCCCTCCACTTT
cdr3_aa: CASSSMMYNSPLHF

clone_size: few
d_call: -
v_call: TRBV18
j_call: TRBJ2-3
cdr3_nt: TGTGCCAGCTCACCGATCACAGATACGCAGTATTTT
cdr3_aa: CASSPITDTQYF

clone_size: many
d_call: -
v_call: TRBV15
j_call: TRBJ1-2
cdr3_nt: TGTGCCACCAGCAGAGATCACCAGGGTGGCTACACCTTC
cdr3_aa: CATSRDHQGGYTF

clone_size: -
d_call: -
v_call: TRBV28
j_call: TRBJ1-1
cdr3_nt: TGTGCCAGCAGTATGGACGGACGGGTGAACACTGAAGCTTTCTTT
cdr3_aa: CASSMDGRVNTEAFF

clone_size: many
d_call: TRBD2
v_call: TRBV2
j_call: TRBJ2-2
cdr3_nt: TGTGCCAGCAGTGGGGGACTAGCTGTTACCGGGGAGCTGTTTTTT
cdr3_aa: CASSGGLAVTGELFF

clone_size: many
d_call: -
v_call: TRBV28
j_call: TRBJ1-1
cdr3_nt: TGTGCCAGCAGTCGGGGGGGCGCTTGGAGCACTGAAGCTTTCTTT
cdr3_aa: CASSRGGAWSTEAFF

clone_size: few
d_call: -
v_call: TRBV7-3
j_call: TRBJ2-5
cdr3_nt: TGTGCCAGCAGCTTGGGGGACAAGTACCAAGAGACCCAGTACTTC
cdr3_aa: CASSLGDKYQETQYF

clone_size: many
d_call: TRBD2
v_call: TRBV12-3/TRBV12-4
j_call: TRBJ2-2
cdr3_nt: TGTGCCAGAAGCGGGAGTAGCGGGGAGCTGTTTTTT
cdr3_aa: CARSGSSGELFF

clone_size: few
d_call: TRBD1
v_call: TRBV5-1
j_call: TRBJ1-2
cdr3_nt: TGCGCCAGCAGCTTGGAATACGGGACAGGGGGGGATGGCTACACCTTC
cdr3_aa: CASSLEYGTGGDGYTF

clone_size: once
d_call: TRBD1
v_call: TRBV18
j_call: TRBJ1-3
cdr3_nt: TGTGCCAGCTCACCAGGTCGGACAGGGGCTGGAAACACCATATATTTT
cdr3_aa: CASSPGRTGAGNTIYF

clone_size: few
d_call: -
v_call: TRBV5-4
j_call: TRBJ1-2
cdr3_nt: TGTGCCAGCAGCCAAAAGACACCACCCTATGGCTACACCTTC
cdr3_aa: CASSQKTPPYGYTF

clone_size: -
d_call: -
v_call: TRBV29-1
j_call: TRBJ2-2
cdr3_nt: TGCAGCGTTGGGCGGGAGAACACCGGGGAGCTGTTTTTT
cdr3_aa: CSVGRENTGELFF

clone_size: many
d_call: TRBD2
v_call: TRBV5-1
j_call: TRBJ2-2
cdr3_nt: TGTGCCAGCAGCTTGGGACTAGCGAACACCGGGGAGCTGTTTTTT
cdr3_aa: CASSLGLANTGELFF

clone_size: -
d_call: -
v_call: TRBV4-1
j_call: TRBJ1-4
cdr3_nt: TGCGCCAGCAGCCAAGCGGATGAGACTAATGAAAAACTGTTTTTT
cdr3_aa: CASSQADETNEKLFF

clone_size: -
d_call: -
v_call: TRBV28
j_call: TRBJ1-4
cdr3_nt: TGTGCCAGCAGTTTAGGGGGGAGTAGTGAAAAACTGTTTTTT
cdr3_aa: CASSLGGSSEKLFF